Shown below are 2 T cell receptor beta chains from a single sample sequenced in a study of Ad26.COV2.S vaccination and SARS-CoV-2 variants. The data were produced by immunoSEQ multiplex PCR, yet TCRdb's version contains in-frame clones alone and is incomplete. The sample includes about 680,000 clones, more than 70% seen only once; the top ten take about 1.5%. The treatment here: some 20 received Ad26.COV2.S at low or high dose, single or two shots; about 5 received placebo; per-sample allocation not given. It was on day 63 after the first vaccine or placebo injection that samples were taken. The material was peripheral blood, obtained in a trial of Ad26.COV2.S vaccine versus placebo. The source is a person aged 18-60 years who received the Ad26.COV2.S COVID-19 vaccine or a placebo.

The sample holds one count of this clone. The sample carries other DNA sequences with the same CDR3. The chain employs TRBV24-1 and TRBJ2-6; D not resolved. This CDR3 spans 15 amino acids. Trimming removed 4 bases at V and 1 base at J, with 7 bases between. The germline V gene has CDR1 KGHDR and CDR2 SFDVKD. The CDR3 DNA reads as TGTGCCACCAGTGACCCGGCGTCTGGGGCCAACGTCCTGACTTTC. Amino acids: CATSDPASGANVLTF.

The J gene is TRBJ2-7, the V gene TRBV30; D gene uncertain. The CDR3 contains 12 residues. Germline V gives CDR1 GTSNPN, CDR2 SVGIG (reference sequence). V shed 2 bases and J shed 3 bases, with 8 bases lying between them. CDR3 region: CAWSPDIYEQYF. The CDR3 DNA is TGTGCCTGGAGTCCCGACATCTACGAGCAGTACTTC.